This T cell receptor (beta chain) was sequenced during a study of CD8 T cells in ankylosing spondylitis. Study-level results: For ankylosing spondylitis blood, a TCR beta motif of 7 or 8 highly homologous variants appeared characteristic. As reported, disease-linked clones showed significant enrichment in matched ankylosing spondylitis synovial fluid. Prior literature has documented some motif variants in synovial fluid and blood from reactive arthritis.

Germline CDR1 SEHNR, CDR2 FQNEAQ (reference sequence). The V and J ends lost 1 base and 0 bases respectively, with 10 bases between them. This CDR3 comprises 16 residues. Quantitative 5'-RACE with molecular barcodes was used to make the TCR beta libraries. Each CDR3 protein gets one entry after TCRdb re-called the 5' RACE reads with MiXCR. Of 150,000 to 200,000 distinct CDR3 sequences listed, over 10% are singletons. The table lists this clonotype with many counts. The antigen remains unidentified. The receptor was derived from a female donor with ankylosing spondylitis or in good health (not recorded which). The chain links TRBV7-9 to TRBJ1-3; a weak D match, TRBD1 (5 bases). Sequences were obtained from blood, either unsorted or a sorted T cell fraction (not recorded which). CDR3 DNA sequence: TGTGCCAGCAGCTTAGTGTCAGGGACCTCTGGAAACACCATATATTTT. Translated: CASSLVSGTSGNTIYF.